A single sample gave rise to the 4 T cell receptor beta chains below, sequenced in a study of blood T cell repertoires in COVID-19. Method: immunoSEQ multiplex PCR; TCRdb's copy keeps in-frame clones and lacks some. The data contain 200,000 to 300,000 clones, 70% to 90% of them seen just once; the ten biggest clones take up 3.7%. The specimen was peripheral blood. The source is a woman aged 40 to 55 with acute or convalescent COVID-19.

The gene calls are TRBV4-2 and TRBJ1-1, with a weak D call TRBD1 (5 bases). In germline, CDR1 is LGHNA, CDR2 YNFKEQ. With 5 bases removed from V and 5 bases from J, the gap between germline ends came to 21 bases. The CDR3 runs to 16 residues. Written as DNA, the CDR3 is TGTGCCAGCAGCTTACAAGGGAGGGGAGGGGAGACTGAAGCTTTCTTT. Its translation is CASSLQGRGGETEAFF.

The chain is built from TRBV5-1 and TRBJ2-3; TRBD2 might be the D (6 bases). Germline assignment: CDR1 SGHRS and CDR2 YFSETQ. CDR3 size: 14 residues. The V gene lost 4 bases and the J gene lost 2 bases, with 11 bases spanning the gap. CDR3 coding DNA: TGCGCCAGCAGCCCCGGGACTCCCACAGATACGCAGTATTTT. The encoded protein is CASSPGTPTDTQYF.

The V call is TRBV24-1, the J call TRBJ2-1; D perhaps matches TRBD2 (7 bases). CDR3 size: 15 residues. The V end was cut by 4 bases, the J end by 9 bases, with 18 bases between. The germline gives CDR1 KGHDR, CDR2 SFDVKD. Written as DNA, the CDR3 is TGTGCCACCAGTGACCACGGGGGGACCAGGGGTGAGCAGTTCTTC. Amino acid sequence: CATSDHGGTRGEQFF.

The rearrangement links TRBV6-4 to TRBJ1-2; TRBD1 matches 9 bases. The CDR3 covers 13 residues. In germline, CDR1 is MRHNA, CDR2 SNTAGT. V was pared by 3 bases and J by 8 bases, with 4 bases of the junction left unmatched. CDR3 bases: TGTGCCAGCAGTGAAAGCGGGACAGGGGGCTACACCTTC. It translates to CASSESGTGGYTF.